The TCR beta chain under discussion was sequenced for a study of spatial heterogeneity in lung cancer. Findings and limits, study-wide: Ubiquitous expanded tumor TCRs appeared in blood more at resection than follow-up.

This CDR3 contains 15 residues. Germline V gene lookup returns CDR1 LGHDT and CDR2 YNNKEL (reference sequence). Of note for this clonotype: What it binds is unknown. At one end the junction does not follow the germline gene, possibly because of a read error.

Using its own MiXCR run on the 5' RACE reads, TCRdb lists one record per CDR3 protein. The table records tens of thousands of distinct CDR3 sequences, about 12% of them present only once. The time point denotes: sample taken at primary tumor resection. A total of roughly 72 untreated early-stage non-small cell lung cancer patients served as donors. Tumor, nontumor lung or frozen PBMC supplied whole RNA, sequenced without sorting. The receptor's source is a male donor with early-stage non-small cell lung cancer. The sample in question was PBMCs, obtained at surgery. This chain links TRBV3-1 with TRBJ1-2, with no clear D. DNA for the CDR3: TGTGCCAACAGCCAAGATACGGTAGTTGACTATGGCTACACCTTC. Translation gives CANSQDTVVDYGYTF.